This TCR beta chain was captured by sequencing in a study of T cell responses to AZD1222 COVID-19 vaccine. Pooled together were second doses at about 4 or about 12 weeks. Notes on this clone: No antigen is known for it.

V was clipped by 0 bases and J by 13 bases, with 13 bases between them. Germline CDR1 SEHNR, CDR2 FQNEAQ (reference sequence). The CDR3 sequence is 13 residues long. This table comes from immunoSEQ multiplex PCR, and its TCRdb copy is limited to in-frame clones, with some not included. The table shows some 120,000 clones, with nearly 90% occurring only once. Study-level points and caveats: With dominance at 160-218 and 743-854, vaccine-associated CD4 TCRs spanned spike. In the spike-specific TCR repertoire, nearly half reportedly target unmutated variant regions. Donors were mostly white British, more females; clonal diversity possibly underestimated.

This chain links TRBV7-9 with TRBJ2-1, with TRBD2 as a possible D gene (5 bases). Sequencing was performed on peripheral blood, taken 28 days after the second AZD1222 dose. This TCR was sampled from an adult who received the AZD1222 COVID-19 vaccine. CDR3 sequence: CASSLAPSGNQFF. The CDR3 nucleotides read TGTGCCAGCAGCTTAGCGCCAAGCGGAAACCAGTTCTTC.